This TCR beta chain was recovered during a study of blood T cell repertoires in COVID-19. Study-level information: Some COVID-19 samples were acute and others convalescent; all came from the United States, Italy and Spain. T cells, B-cell-depleted T cells, or PBMCs provided the cDNA or gDNA that served as material.

Produced via immunoSEQ multiplex PCR; TCRdb's table is partial and in-frame only. The sample has roughly 150,000 clones, approximately 80% seen once. The CDR3 consists of 14 residues. Germline loops: CDR1 KGHDR, CDR2 SFDVKD. With 5 bases removed from V and 2 bases from J, the gap between germline ends came to 11 bases. The sequenced sample consisted of peripheral blood. The chain carries TRBV24-1 and TRBJ2-5; TRBD2 might be the D (6 bases). The receptor's source is a woman between 45 and 65 years old in a cohort sampled during active or convalescent COVID-19. The CDR3 region has the DNA TGTGCCACCAGTGGAGTGGGGGGACAAGAGACCCAGTACTTC. Translating it yields CATSGVGGQETQYF.